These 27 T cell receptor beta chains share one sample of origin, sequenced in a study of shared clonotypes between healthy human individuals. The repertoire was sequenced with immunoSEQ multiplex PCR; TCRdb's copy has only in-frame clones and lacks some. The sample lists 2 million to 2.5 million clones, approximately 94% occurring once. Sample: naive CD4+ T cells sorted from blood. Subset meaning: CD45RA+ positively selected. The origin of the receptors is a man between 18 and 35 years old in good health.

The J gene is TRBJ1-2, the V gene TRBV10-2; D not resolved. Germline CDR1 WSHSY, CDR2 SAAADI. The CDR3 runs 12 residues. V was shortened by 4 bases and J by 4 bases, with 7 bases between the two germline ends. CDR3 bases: TGCGCCAGCAGTGTCGAAGGCTATGGCTACACCTTC. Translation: CASSVEGYGYTF.

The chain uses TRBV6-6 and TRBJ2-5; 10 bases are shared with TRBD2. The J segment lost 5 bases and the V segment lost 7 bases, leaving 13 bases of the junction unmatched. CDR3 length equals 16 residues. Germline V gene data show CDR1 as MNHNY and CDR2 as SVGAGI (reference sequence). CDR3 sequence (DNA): TGTGCCAGCACGAATGGGCTAGCGGGAGAGGTGGAGACCCAGTACTTC. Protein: CASTNGLAGEVETQYF.

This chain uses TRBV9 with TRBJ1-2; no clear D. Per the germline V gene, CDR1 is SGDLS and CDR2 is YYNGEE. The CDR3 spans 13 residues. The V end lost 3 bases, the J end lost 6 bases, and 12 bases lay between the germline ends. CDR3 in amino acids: CASSGAGSNGYTF. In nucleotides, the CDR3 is TGTGCCAGCAGCGGAGCGGGTTCGAATGGCTACACCTTC.

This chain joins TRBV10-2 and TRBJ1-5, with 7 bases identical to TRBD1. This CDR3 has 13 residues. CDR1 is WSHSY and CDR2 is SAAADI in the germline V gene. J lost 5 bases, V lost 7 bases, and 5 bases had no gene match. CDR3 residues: CASKGGVDQPQHF. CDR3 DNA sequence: TGCGCCAGCAAAGGGGGCGTCGATCAGCCCCAGCATTTT.

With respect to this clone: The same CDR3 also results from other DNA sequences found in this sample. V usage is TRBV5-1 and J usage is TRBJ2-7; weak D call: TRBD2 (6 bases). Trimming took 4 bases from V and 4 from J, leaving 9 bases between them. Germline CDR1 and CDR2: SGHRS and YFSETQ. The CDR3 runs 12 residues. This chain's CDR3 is CASSPEGYEQYF. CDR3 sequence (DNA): TGCGCCAGCAGCCCGGAGGGATACGAGCAGTACTTC.

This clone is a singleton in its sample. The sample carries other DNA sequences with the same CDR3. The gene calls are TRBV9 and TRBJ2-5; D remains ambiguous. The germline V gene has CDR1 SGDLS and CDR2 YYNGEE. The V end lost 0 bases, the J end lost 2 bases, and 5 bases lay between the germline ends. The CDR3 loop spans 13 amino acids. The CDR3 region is CASSVGGQETQYF. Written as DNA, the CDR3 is TGTGCCAGCAGCGTAGGGGGTCAAGAGACCCAGTACTTC.

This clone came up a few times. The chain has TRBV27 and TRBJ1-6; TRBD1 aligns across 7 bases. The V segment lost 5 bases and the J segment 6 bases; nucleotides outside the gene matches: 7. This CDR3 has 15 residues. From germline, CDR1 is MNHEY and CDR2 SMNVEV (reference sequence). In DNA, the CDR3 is TGTGCCAGCAGTCCCCCCGCAGGGGGTAATTCACCCCTCCACTTT. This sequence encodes CASSPPAGGNSPLHF.

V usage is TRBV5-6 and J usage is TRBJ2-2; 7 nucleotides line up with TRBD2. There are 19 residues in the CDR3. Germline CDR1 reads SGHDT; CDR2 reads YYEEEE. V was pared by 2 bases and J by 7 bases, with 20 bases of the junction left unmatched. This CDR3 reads CASSFQVELRRELGGELFF. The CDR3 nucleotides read TGTGCCAGCAGCTTTCAGGTTGAACTACGGCGGGAGTTGGGCGGGGAGCTGTTTTTT.

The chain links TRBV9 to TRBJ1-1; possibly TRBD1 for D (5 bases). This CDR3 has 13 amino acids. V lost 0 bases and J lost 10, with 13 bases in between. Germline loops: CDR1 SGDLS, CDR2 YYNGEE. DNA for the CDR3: TGTGCCAGCAGCGTAGATAACCGGGGGGGAGCTTTCTTT. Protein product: CASSVDNRGGAFF.

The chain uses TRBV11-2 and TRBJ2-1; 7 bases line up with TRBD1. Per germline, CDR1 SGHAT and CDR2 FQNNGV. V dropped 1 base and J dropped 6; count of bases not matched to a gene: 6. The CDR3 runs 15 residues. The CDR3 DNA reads TGTGCCAGCAGCTTAGCGGGACAGATTCCCAATGAGCAGTTCTTC. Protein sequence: CASSLAGQIPNEQFF.

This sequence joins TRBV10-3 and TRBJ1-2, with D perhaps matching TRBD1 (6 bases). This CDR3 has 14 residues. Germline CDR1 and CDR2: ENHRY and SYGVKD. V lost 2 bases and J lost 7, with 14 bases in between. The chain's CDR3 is CAISEMGSGVGYTF. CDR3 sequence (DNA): TGTGCCATCAGTGAGATGGGGTCAGGGGTTGGCTACACCTTC.

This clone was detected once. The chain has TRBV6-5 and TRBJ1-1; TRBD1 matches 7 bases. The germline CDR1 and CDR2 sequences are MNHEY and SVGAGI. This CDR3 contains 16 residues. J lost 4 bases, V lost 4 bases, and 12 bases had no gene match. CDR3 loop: CASSSISTGKSTEAFF. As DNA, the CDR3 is TGTGCCAGCAGTTCGATCTCGACAGGGAAAAGCACTGAAGCTTTCTTT.

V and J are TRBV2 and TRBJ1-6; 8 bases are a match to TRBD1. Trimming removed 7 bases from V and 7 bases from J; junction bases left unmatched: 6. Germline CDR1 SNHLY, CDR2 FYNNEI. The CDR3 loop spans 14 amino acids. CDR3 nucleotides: TGTGCCAGCACCGGACAGGGCGCGAATTCACCCCTCCACTTT. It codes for CASTGQGANSPLHF.

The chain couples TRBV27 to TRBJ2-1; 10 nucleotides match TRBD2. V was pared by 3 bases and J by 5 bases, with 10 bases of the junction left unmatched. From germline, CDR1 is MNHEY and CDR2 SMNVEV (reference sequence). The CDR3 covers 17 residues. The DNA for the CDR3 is TGTGCCAGCAGTTTGTGGGTTTCTAGCGGGGGTAACAATGAGCAGTTCTTC. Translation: CASSLWVSSGGNNEQFF.

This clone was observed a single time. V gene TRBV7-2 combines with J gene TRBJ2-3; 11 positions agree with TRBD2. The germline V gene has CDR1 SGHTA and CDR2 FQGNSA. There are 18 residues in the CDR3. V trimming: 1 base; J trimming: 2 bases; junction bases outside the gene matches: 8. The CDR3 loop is CASSLGGRTSGFTDTQYF. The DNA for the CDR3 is TGTGCCAGCAGCTTAGGGGGTCGGACTAGCGGGTTCACAGATACGCAGTATTTT. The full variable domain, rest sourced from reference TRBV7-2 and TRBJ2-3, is GAGVSQSPSNKVTEKGKDVELRCDPISGHTALYWYRQSLGQGLEFLIYFQGNSAPDKSGLPSDRFSAERTGGSVSTLTIQRTQQEDSAVYLCASSLGGRTSGFTDTQYFGPGTRLTVL.

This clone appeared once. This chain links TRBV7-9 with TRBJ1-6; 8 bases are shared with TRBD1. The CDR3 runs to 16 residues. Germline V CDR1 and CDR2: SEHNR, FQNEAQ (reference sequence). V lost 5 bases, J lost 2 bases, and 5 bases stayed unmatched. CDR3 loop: CASSVRQGPYNSPLHF. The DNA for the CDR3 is TGTGCCAGCAGCGTAAGACAGGGGCCCTATAATTCACCCCTCCACTTT.

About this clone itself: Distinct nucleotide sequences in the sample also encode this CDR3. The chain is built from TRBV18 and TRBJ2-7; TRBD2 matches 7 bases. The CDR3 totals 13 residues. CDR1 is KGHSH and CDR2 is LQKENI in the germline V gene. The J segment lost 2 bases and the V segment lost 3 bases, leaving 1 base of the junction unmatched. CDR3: CASSPGTTYEQYF. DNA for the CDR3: TGTGCCAGCTCACCGGGGACTACCTACGAGCAGTACTTC.

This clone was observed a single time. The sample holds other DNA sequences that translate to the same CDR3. The CDR3 loop is CASSLTSGGAYNEQFF. Here the CDR3 DNA reads TGTGCCAGCAGTTTGACTAGCGGGGGGGCCTACAATGAGCAGTTCTTC. The chain employs TRBV28 and TRBJ2-1; 14 nucleotides line up with TRBD2. The trim removed 3 bases at V and 2 bases at J, leaving 0 bases unmatched. The germline CDR1 and CDR2 sequences are MDHEN and SYDVKM. This CDR3 contains 16 residues. Filled out from reference TRBV28 and TRBJ2-1, the complete variable domain reads DVKVTQSSRYLVKRTGEKVFLECVQDMDHENMFWYRQDPGLGLRLIYFSYDVKMKEKGDIPEGYSVSREKKERFSLILESASTNQTSMYLCASSLTSGGAYNEQFFGPGTRLTVL.

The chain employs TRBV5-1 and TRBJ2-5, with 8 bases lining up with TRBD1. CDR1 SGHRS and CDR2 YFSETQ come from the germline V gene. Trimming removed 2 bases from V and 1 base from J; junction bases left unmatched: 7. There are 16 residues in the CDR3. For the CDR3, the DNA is TGCGCCAGCAGCTTATGGACAGGGACGGCCCAAGAGACCCAGTACTTC. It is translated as CASSLWTGTAQETQYF.

The CDR3 nucleotides read TGTGCCAGCAGGTCGGCGGGGAGCTCCTACGAGCAGTACTTC. Protein: CASRSAGSSYEQYF. The chain combines TRBV6-1 with TRBJ2-7, with D possibly matching TRBD2 (6 bases). Deletions cut 6 bases from V and 0 bases from J, with 12 bases between. This CDR3 spans 14 amino acids. Germline V lookup: CDR1 MNHNS, CDR2 SASEGT.

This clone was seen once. This CDR3 reads CASSLAGPREQYF. CDR3 DNA: TGTGCCAGCAGCTTAGCGGGGCCGCGGGAGCAGTACTTC. V gene TRBV11-2 combines with J gene TRBJ2-7, with D tentatively TRBD1 or TRBD2 (5 bases each). V lost 1 base, J lost 7 bases, and 11 bases lay in between. The CDR3 is made up of 13 amino acids. CDR1 SGHAT and CDR2 FQNNGV come from the germline V gene.

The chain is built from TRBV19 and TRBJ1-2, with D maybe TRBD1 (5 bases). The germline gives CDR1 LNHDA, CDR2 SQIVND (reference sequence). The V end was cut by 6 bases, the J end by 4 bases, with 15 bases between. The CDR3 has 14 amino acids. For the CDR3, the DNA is TGTGCCAGTAGACGCAGGGAGAGGGGCTATGGCTACACCTTC. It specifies CASRRRERGYGYTF.

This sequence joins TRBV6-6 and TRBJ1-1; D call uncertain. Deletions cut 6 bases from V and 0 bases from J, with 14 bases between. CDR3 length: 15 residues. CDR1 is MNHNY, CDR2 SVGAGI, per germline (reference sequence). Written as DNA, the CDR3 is TGTGCCAGCAGATTAAAGCCCGCATTGAACACTGAAGCTTTCTTT. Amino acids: CASRLKPALNTEAFF.

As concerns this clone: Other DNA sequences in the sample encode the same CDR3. CDR3 protein: CASSSTGQGAGEQYF. CDR3 nucleotides: TGCGCCAGCAGCTCCACGGGACAGGGGGCCGGCGAGCAGTACTTC. The chain is built from TRBV5-1 and TRBJ2-7, with TRBD1 matching over 12 bases. Trimming removed 3 bases from V and 6 bases from J; junction bases left unmatched: 7. CDR3 length equals 15 residues. The germline CDR1 and CDR2 sequences are SGHRS and YFSETQ.

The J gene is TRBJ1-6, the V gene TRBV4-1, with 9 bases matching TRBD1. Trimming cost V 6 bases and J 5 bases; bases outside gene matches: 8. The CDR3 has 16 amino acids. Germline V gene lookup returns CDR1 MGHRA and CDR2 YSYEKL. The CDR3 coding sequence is TGCGCCAGCAGTCGAACTAGGACAGGGGATAATTCACCCCTCCACTTT. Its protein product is CASSRTRTGDNSPLHF.

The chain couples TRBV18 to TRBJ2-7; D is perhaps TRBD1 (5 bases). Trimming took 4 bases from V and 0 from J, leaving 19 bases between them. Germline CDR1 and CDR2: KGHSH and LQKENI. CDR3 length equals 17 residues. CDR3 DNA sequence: TGTGCCAGCTCACGATATGGCACAGGAACGAGCTCCTACGAGCAGTACTTC. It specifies CASSRYGTGTSSYEQYF.

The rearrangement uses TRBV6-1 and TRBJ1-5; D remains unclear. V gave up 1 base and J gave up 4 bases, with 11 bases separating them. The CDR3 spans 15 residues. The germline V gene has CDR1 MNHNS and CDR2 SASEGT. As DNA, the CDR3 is TGTGCCAGCAGTGAAGTCCAGGCCCCTAATCAGCCCCAGCATTTT. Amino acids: CASSEVQAPNQPQHF.